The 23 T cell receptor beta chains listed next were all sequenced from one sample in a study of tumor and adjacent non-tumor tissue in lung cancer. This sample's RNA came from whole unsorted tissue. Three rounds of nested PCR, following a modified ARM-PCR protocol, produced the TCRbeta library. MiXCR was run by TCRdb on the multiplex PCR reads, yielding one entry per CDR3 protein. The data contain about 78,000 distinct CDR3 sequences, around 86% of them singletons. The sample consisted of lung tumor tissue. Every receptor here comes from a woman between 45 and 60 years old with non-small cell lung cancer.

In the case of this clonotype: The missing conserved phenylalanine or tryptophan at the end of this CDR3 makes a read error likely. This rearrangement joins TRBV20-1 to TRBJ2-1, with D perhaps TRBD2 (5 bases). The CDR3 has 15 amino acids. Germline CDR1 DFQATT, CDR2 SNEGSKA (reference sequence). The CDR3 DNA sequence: TGCAGTGTTAGAGACCCGCGGACTGGGAACAATGAGCAGTTCATC. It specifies CSVRDPRTGNNEQFI.

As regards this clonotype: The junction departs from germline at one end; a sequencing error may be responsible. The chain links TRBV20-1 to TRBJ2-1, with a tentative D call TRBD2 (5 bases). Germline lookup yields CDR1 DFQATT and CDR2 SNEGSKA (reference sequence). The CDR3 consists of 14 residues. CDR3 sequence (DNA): TGCAGTCCTAGATTAGGGAGCTCCTACAATGAGCAGTTCTTC. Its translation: CSPRLGSSYNEQFF.

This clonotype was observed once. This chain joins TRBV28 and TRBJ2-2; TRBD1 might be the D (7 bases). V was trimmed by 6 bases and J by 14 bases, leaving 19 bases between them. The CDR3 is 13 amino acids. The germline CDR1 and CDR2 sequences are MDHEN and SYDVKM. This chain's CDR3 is CASSRGWTGGLFF. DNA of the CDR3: TGTGCCAGCAGCAGGGGGTGGACCGGGGGACTGTTTTTT.

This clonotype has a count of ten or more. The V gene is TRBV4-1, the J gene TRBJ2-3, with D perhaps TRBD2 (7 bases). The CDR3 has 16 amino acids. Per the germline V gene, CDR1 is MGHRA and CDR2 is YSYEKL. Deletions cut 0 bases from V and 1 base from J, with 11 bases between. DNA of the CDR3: TGCGCCAGCAGCCAAGAGGGGGGGCCAGGCACAGATACGCAGTATTTT. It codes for CASSQEGGPGTDTQYF.

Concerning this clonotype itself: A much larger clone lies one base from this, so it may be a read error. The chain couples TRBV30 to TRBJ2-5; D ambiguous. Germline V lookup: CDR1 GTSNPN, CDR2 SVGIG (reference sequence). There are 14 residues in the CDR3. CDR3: CDWSVGQSKETQYF. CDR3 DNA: TGTGACTGGAGTGTCGGTCAGTCGAAGGAGACCCAGTACTTC.

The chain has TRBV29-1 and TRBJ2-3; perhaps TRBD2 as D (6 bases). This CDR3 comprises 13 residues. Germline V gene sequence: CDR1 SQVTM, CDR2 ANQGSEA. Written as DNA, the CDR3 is TGCAGTATGGTGGGGGGTCTCACAGATACGCAGTATTTT. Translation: CSMVGGLTDTQYF.

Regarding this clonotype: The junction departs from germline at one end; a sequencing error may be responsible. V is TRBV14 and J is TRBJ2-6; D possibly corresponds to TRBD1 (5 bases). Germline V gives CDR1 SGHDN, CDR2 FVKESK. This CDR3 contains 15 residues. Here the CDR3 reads CAGSFRVSGANVLTF. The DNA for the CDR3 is TGTGCCGGCAGCTTCAGGGTCTCTGGGGCCAACGTCCTGACGTTC. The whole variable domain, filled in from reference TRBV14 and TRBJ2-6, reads EAGVTQFPSHSVIEKGQTVTLRCDPISGHDNLYWYRRVMGKEIKFLLHFVKESKQDESGMPNNRFLAERTGGTYSTLKVQPAELEDSGVYFCAGSFRVSGANVLTFGAGSRLTVL.

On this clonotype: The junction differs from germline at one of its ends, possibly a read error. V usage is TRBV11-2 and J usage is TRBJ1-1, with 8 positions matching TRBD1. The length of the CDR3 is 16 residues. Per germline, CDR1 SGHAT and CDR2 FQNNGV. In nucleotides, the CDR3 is TGTGCCAGCAGTTCCCGGACAGGGCTCATGAACATTGAAGCCTTCTTT. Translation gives CASSSRTGLMNIEAFF.

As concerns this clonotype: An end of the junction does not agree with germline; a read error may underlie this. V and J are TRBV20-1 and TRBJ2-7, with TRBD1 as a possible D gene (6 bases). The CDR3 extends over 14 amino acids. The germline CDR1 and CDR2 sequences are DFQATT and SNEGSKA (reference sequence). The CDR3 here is CSARPMDSENEQYF. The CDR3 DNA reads TGTAGTGCTAGACCAATGGACAGCGAGAACGAGCAGTACTTC.

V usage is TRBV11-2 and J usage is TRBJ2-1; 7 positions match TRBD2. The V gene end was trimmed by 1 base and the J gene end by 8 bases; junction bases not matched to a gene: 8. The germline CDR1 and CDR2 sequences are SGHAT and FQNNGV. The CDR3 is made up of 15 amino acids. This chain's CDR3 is CASSLGGSGWDEQFF. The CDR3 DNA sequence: TGTGCCAGCAGCTTAGGTGGTAGCGGGTGGGATGAGCAGTTCTTC.

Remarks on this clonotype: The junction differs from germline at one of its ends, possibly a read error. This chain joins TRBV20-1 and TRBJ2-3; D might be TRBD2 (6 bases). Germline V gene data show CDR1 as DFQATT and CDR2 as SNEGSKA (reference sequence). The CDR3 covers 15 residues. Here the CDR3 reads CSVSPKGGVTDTKYF. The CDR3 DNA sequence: TGTAGTGTAAGCCCTAAAGGAGGGGTCACAGATACGAAGTATTTT.

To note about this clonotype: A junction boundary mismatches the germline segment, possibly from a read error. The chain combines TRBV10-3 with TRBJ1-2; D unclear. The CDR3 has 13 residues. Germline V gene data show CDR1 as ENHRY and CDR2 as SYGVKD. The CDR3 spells CATTEGRYSGYTF. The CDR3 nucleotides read TGTGCCACCACAGAGGGAAGATACAGTGGCTACACGTTC.

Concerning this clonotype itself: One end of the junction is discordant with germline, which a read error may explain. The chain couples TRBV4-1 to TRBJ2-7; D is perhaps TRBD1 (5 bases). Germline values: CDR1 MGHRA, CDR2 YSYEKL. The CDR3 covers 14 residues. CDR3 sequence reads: CASSHPLQGDEQYF. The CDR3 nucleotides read TGCGCCAGTAGCCATCCCTTGCAAGGGGACGAGCAGTACTTC.

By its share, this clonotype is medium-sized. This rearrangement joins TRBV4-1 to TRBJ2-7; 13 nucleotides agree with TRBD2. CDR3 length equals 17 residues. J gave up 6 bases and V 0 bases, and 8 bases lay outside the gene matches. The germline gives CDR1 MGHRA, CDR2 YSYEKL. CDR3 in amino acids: CASSQDRRTSGRVEQYF. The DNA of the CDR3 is TGCGCCAGCAGCCAAGATAGGAGGACTAGCGGGAGAGTCGAGCAGTACTTC.

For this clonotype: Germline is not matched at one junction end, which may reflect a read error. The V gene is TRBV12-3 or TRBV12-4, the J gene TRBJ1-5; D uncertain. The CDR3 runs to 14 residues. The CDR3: CASSYARWNQPRHF. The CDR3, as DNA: TGTGCCAGCAGTTACGCCAGGTGGAATCAACCCCGGCATTTT.

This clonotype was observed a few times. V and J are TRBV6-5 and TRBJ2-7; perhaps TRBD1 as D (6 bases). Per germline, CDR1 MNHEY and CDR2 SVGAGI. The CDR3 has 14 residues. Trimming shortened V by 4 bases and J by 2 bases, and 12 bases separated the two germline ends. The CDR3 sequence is CASSSLGQTYEQYF. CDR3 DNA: TGTGCCAGCAGTTCCCTGGGACAAACCTACGAGCAGTACTTC.

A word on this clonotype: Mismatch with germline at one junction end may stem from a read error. CDR3 region: CSVERSGVLVVYNERFF. DNA of the CDR3: TGTAGCGTTGAACGCTCCGGGGTTCTTGTAGTCTACAATGAGCGGTTCTTC. The chain has TRBV29-1 and TRBJ2-1; tentatively, D is TRBD2 (5 bases). The CDR3 consists of 17 residues. Germline V gene data show CDR1 as SQVTM and CDR2 as ANQGSEA.

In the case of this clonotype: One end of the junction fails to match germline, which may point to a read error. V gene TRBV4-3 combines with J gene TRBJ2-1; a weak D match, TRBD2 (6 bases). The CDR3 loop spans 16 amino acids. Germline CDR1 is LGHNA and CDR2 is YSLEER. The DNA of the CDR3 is TGCGCCAGCAGTGAAGGGACGGCGGGGCCCGGCCGAGAGCAGTTGTTC. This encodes CASSEGTAGPGREQLF.

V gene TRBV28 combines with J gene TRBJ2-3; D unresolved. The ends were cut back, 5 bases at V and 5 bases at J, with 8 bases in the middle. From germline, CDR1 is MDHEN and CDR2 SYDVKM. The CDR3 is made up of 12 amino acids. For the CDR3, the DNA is TGTGCCAGCAGTGTATCCATAGATACGCAGTATTTT. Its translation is CASSVSIDTQYF.

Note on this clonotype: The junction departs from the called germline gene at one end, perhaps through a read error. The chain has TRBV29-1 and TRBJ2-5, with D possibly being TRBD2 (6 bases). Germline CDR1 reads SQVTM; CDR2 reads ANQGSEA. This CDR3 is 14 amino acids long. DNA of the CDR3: TGCAGTGTTGTTGTTGGGGGAGATCGGGAGACCCAGTATTTC. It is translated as CSVVVGGDRETQYF.

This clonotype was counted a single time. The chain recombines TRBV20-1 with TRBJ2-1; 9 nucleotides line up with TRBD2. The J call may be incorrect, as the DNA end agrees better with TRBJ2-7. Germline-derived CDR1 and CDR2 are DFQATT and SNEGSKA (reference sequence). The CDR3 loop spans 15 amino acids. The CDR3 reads CSAPPALVLAGEQYF. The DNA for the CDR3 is TGCAGTGCCCCTCCCGCCCTAGTGCTAGCGGGGGAGCAGTACTTC.

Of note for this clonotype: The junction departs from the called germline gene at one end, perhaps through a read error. The CDR3: CASSQKSGGNTGGLFF. The CDR3 nucleotides are TGTGCCAGTAGCCAAAAAAGCGGGGGAAACACCGGGGGGCTGTTTTTT. The gene calls are TRBV4-2 and TRBJ2-2; TRBD2 agrees at 8 bases. Germline loops: CDR1 LGHNA, CDR2 YNFKEQ. This CDR3 is built from 16 residues.

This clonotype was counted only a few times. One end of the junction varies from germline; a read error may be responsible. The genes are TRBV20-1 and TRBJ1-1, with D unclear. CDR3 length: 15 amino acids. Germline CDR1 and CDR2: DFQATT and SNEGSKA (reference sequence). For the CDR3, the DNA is TGTAGTGCTAGAGATCTCGGGGTAGGGTGGGGTGAAGCTTTCTTT. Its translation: CSARDLGVGWGEAFF.